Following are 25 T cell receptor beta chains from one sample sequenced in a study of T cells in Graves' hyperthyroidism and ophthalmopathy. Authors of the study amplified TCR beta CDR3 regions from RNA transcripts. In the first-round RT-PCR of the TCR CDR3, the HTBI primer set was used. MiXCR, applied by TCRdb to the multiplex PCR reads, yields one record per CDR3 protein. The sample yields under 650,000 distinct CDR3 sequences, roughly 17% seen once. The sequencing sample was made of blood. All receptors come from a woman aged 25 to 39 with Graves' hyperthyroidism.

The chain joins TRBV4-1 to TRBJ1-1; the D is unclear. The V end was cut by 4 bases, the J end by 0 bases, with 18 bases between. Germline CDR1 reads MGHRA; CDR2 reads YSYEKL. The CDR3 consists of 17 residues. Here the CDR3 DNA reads TGCGCCAGCAGCCTCTCGCAGGACGGATCCTTGAACACTGAAGCTTTCTTT. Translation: CASSLSQDGSLNTEAFF.

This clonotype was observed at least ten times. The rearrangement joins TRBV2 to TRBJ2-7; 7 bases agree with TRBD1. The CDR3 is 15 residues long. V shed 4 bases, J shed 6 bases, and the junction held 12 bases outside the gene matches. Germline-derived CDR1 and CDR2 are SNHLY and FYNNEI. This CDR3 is CASSALQGSRSEQYF. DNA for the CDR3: TGTGCCAGCAGTGCCCTACAGGGGTCCCGTTCCGAGCAGTACTTC.

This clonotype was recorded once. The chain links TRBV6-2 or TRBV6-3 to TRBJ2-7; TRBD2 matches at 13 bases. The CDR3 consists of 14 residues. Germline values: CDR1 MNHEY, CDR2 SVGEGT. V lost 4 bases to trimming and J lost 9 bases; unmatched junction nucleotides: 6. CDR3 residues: CASSSGLAGAPQYF. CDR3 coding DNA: TGTGCCAGCAGTTCCGGACTAGCGGGAGCTCCGCAGTACTTC.

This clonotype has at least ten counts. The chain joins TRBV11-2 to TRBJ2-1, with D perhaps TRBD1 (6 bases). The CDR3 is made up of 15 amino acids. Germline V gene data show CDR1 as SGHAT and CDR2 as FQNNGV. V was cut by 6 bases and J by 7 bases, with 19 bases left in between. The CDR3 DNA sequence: TGTGCCAGCAGTTTGTCTCCCTCAGGGGAGAATGAGCAGTTCTTC. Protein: CASSLSPSGENEQFF.

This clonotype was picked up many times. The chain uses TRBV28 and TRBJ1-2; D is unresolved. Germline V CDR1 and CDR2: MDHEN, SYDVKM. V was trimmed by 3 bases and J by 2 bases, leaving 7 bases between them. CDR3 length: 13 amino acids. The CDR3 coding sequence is TGTGCCAGCAGTTTCGCGGGAAACTATGGCTACACCTTC. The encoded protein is CASSFAGNYGYTF.

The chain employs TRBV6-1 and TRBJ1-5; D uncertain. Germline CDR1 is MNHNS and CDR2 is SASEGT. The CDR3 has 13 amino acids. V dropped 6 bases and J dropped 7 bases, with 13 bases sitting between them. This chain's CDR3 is CASRPPAGQPQHF. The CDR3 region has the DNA TGTGCCAGCAGACCCCCCGCGGGGCAGCCCCAGCATTTT.

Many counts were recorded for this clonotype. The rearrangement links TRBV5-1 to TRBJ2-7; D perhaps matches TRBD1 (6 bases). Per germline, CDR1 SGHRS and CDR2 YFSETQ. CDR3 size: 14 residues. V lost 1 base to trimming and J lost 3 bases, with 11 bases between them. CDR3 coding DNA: TGCGCCAGCAGCTTGAGGGGGAATTACTACGAGCAGTACTTC. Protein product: CASSLRGNYYEQYF. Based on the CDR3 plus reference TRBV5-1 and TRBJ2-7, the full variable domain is KAGVTQTPRYLIKTRGQQVTLSCSPISGHRSVSWYQQTPGQGLQFLFEYFSETQRNKGNFPGRFSGRQFSNSRSEMNVSTLELGDSALYLCASSLRGNYYEQYFGPGTRLTVT.

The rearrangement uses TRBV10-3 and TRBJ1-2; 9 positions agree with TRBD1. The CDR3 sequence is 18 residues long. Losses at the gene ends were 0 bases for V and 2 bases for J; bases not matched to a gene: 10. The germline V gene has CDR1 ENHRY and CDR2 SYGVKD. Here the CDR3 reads CAISESLGQGVKNYGYTF. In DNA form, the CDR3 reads TGTGCCATCAGTGAGTCGTTGGGACAGGGAGTGAAGAACTATGGCTACACCTTC.

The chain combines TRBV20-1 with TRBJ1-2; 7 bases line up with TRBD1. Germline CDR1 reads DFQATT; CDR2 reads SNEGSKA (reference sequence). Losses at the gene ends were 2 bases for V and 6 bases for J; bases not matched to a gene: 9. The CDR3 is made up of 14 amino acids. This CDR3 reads CSARQAGGWHGYTF. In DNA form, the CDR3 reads TGCAGTGCTAGACAAGCAGGGGGGTGGCATGGCTACACCTTC.

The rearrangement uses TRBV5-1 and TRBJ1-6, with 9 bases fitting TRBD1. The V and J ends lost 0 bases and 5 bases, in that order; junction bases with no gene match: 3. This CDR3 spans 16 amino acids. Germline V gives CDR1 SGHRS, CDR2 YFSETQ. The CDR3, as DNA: TGCGCCAGCAGCTTGGCGGGACAGGGACATAATTCACCCCTCCACTTT. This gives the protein CASSLAGQGHNSPLHF.

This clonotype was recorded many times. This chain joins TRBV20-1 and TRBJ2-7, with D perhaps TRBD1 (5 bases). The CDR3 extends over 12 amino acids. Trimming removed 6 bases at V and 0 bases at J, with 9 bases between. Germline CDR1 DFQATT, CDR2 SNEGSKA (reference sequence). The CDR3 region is CSAPTDSYEQYF. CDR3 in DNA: TGCAGTGCCCCGACAGACTCCTACGAGCAGTACTTC.

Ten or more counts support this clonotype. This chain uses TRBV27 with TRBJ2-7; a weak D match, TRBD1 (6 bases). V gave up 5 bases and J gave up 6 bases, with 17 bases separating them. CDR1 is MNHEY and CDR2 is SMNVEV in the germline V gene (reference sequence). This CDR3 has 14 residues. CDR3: CASSPGTSVVEQYF. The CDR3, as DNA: TGTGCCAGCAGTCCCGGGACATCCGTCGTCGAGCAGTACTTC.

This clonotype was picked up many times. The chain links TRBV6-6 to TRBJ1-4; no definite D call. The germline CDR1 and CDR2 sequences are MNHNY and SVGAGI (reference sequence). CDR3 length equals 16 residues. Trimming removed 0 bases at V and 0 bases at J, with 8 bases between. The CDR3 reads CASSYSAGATNEKLFF. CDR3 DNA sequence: TGTGCCAGCAGTTACTCCGCGGGTGCAACTAATGAAAAACTGTTTTTT.

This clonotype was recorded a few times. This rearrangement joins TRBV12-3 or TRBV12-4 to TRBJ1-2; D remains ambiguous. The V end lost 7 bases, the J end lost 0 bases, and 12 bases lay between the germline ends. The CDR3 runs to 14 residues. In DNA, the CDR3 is TGTGCCAGCACCCCCGGGCTGGCTAACTATGGCTACACCTTC. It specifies CASTPGLANYGYTF.

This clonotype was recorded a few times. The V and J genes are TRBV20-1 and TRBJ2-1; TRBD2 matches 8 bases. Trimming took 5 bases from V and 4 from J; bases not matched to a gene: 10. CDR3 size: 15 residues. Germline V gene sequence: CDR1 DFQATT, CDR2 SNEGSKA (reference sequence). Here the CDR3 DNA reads TGCAGTGCTCCCCGGGGGTTAGCGGGGTACAATGAGCAGTTCTTC. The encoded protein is CSAPRGLAGYNEQFF.

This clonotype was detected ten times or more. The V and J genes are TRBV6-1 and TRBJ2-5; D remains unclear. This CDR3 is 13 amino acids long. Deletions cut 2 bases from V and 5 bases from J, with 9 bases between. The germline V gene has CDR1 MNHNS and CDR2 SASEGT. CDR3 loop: CASSENWVETQYF. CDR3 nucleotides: TGTGCCAGCAGTGAAAATTGGGTGGAGACCCAGTACTTC.

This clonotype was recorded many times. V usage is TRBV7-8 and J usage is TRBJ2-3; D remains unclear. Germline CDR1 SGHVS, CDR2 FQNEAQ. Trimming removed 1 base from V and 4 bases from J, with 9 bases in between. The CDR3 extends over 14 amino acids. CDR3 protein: CASSLVMPADTQYF. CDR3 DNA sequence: TGTGCCAGCAGCTTAGTTATGCCAGCAGATACGCAGTATTTT.

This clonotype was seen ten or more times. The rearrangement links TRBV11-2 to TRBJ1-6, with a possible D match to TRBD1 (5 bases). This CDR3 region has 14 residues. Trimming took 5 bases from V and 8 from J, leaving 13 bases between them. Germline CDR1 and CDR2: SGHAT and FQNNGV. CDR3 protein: CASSIGTWDSPLHF. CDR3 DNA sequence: TGTGCCAGCAGCATTGGGACCTGGGATTCACCCCTCCACTTT.

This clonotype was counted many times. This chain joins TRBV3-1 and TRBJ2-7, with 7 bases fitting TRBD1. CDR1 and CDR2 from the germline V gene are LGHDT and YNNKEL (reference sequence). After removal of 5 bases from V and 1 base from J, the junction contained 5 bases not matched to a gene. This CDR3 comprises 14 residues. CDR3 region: CASSGRDRSYEQYF. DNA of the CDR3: TGTGCCAGCAGCGGCCGGGACAGATCCTACGAGCAGTACTTC.

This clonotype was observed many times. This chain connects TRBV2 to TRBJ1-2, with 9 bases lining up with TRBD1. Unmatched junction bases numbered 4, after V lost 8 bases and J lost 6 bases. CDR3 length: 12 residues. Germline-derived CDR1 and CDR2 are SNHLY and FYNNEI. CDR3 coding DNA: TGTGCCAGCGGACGGGACAGGGATGGCTACACCTTC. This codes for CASGRDRDGYTF.

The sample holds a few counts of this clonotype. CDR3 DNA: TGTGCCAGCAGCTTATACAAACAGGGACGGGAGACCCAGTACTTC. Translated: CASSLYKQGRETQYF. The chain joins TRBV13 to TRBJ2-5, with TRBD1 as a possible D gene (6 bases). Trimming took 2 bases from V and 5 from J, leaving 15 bases between them. The CDR3 consists of 15 residues. CDR1 and CDR2 (germline): PRHDT, FYEKMQ (reference sequence).

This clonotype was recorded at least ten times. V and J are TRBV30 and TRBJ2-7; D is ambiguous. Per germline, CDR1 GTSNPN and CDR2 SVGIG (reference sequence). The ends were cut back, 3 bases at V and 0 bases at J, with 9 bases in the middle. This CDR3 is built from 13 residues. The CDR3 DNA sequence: TGTGCCTGGAGAATACATCCCTCCTACGAGCAGTACTTC. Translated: CAWRIHPSYEQYF.

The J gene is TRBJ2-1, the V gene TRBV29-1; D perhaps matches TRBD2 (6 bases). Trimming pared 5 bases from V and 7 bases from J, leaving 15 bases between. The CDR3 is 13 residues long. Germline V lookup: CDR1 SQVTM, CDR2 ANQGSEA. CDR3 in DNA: TGCAGCGTTACCAACCGGGAGATGAATGAGCAGTTCTTC. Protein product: CSVTNREMNEQFF.

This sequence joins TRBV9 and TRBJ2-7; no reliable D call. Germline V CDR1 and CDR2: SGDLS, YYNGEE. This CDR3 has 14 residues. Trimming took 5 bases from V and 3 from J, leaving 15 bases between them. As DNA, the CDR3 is TGTGCCAGCAGTGTGGGCAGTTCTAGCTACGAGCAGTACTTC. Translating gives CASSVGSSSYEQYF. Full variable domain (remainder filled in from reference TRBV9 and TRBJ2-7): DSGVTQTPKHLITATGQRVTLRCSPRSGDLSVYWYQQSLDQGLQFLIQYYNGEERAKGNILERFSAQQFPDLHSELNLSSLELGDSALYFCASSVGSSSYEQYFGPGTRLTVT.

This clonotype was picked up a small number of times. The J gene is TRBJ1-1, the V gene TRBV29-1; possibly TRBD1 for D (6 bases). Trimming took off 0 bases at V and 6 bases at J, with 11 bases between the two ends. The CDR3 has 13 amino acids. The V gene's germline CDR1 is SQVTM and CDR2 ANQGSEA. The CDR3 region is CSVEDLGASEAFF. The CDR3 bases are TGCAGCGTTGAAGATTTGGGGGCCTCTGAAGCTTTCTTT.